This TCR beta chain comes out of a study of T cell repertoires in cytomegalovirus infection. In the study overall: Used in the study were CMV epitopes, some recently identified and HLA-C-restricted, others well-studied and HLA-B-restricted.

This clonotype was seen a few times. The target antigen is unknown. General study findings and limits: Summed public TCR beta family frequency identified CMV carriers bearing the relevant HLA.

This CDR3 spans 15 amino acids. Trimming cost V 1 base and J 4 bases, with 12 bases left between them. Germline CDR1 SGHTA, CDR2 FQGNSA. TCRdb re-called the reads with MiXCR, one entry per CDR3 protein. Among roughly 500,000 distinct CDR3 sequences, 30% to 35% were seen once, and the ten largest hold about a sixth. The material was cultured PBMCs, obtained from culture after CMV antigen stimulation. This rearrangement joins TRBV7-2 to TRBJ2-3; possibly TRBD2 for D (6 bases). The receptor was derived from a human donor in good health (CMV status not recorded). Some clones in this sample may be carry-over from other donors' samples. The CDR3 spells CASSLGGGNPDTQYF. The CDR3 DNA reads as TGTGCCAGCAGCTTAGGTGGCGGGAACCCAGATACGCAGTATTTT.